Sequencing of this TCR beta chain was carried out in a study of OX40 agonist ivuxolimab in advanced cancers. Turning to the study itself: Two cutaneous melanoma patients and one hepatocellular carcinoma patient, three in all, had partial responses.

Profiling relied on immunoSEQ multiplex PCR, and the TCRdb table lists in-frame clones only, not all of them. This sample yields around 40,000 clones, of which roughly 85% are seen a single time; approximately 22% belongs to the top ten. Germline loops: CDR1 MNHEY, CDR2 SVGAGI. This CDR3 comprises 14 residues. The V end was cut by 5 bases, the J end by 3 bases, with 11 bases between. J is TRBJ1-3 and V is TRBV6-5; the D gene is possibly TRBD1 (5 bases). The source of this sequence is an adult with an advanced solid tumor such as melanoma, head and neck, liver or kidney cancer. The sequences come from CD4+ or CD8+ T cells sorted from blood, collected in a trial of the OX40 agonist ivuxolimab. The DNA of the CDR3 is TGTGCCAGCAGTCCGGGGGGGGTTGGAAACACCATATATTTT. Translated, it gives CASSPGGVGNTIYF.